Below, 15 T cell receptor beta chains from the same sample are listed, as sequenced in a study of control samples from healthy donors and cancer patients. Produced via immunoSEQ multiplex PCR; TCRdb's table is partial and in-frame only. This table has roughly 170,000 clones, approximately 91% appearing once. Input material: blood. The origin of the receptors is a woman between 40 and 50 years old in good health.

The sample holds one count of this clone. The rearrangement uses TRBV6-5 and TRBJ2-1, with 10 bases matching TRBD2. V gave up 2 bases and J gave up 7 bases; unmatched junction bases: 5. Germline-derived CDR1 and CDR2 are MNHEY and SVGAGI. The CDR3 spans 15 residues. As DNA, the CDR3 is TGTGCCAGCAGTTACCAGCGGGGGGGGGTAAATGAGCAGTTCTTC. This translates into CASSYQRGGVNEQFF.

The CDR3 sequence: CASSNMGLAGEVQETQYF. The DNA of the CDR3 is TGTGCCAGCAGCAATATGGGACTAGCGGGAGAAGTTCAGGAGACCCAGTACTTC. This chain links TRBV21-1 with TRBJ2-5; TRBD2 is the table's D call, not checked against the DNA. TRBV21-1 corresponds to a pseudogene. This CDR3 is 18 amino acids long.

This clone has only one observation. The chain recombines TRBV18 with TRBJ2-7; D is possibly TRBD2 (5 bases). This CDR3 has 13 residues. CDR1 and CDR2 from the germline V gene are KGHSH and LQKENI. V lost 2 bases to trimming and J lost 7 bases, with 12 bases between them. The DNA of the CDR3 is TGTGCCAGCTCACCATGGCAGGCGGGTGAGCAGTACTTC. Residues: CASSPWQAGEQYF.

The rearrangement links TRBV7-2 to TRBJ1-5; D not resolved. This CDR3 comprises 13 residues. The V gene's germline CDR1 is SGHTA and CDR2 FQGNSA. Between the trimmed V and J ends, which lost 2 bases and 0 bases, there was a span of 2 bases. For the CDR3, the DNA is TGTGCCAGCAGCTTACATAGCAATCAGCCCCAGCATTTT. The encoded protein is CASSLHSNQPQHF. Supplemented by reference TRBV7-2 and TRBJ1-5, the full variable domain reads GAGVSQSPSNKVTEKGKDVELRCDPISGHTALYWYRQSLGQGLEFLIYFQGNSAPDKSGLPSDRFSAERTGGSVSTLTIQRTQQEDSAVYLCASSLHSNQPQHFGDGTRLSIL.

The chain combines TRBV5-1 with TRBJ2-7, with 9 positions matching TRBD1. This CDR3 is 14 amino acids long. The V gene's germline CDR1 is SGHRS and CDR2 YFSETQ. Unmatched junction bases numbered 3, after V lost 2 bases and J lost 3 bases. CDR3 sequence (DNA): TGCGCCAGCAGCTTACCGGGACAGGGCTACGAGCAGTACTTC. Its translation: CASSLPGQGYEQYF.

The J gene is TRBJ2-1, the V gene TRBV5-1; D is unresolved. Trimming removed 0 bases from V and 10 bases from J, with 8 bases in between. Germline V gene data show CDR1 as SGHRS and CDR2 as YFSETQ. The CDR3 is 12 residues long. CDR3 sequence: CASSLEGNEQFF. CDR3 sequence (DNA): TGCGCCAGCAGCTTGGAAGGGAACGAGCAGTTCTTC.

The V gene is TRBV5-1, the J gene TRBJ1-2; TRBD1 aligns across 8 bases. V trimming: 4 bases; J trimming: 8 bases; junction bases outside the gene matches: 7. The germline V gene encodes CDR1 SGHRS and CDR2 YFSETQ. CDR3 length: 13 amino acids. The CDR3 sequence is CASSPDRVGGYTF. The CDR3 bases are TGCGCCAGCAGCCCGGACAGGGTCGGAGGCTACACCTTC.

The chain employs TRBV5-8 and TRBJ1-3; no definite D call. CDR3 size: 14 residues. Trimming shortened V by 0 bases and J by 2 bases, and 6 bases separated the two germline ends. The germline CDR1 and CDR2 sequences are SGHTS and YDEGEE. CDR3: CASSLELAGNTIYF. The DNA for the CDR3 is TGTGCCAGCAGCTTGGAACTCGCTGGAAACACCATATATTTT.

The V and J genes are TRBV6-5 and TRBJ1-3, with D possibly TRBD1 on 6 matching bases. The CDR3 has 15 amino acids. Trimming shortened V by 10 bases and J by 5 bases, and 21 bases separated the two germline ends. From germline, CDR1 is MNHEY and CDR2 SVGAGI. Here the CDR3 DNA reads TGTGCCACCCTCCCAGGGGTATACAGCCGAAACACCATATATTTT. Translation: CATLPGVYSRNTIYF.

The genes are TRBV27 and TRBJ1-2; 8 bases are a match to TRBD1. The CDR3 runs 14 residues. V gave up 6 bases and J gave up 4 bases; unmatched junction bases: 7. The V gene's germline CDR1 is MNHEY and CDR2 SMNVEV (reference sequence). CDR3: CASRPTGQAYGYTF. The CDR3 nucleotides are TGTGCCAGCAGACCTACGGGACAGGCCTATGGCTACACCTTC.

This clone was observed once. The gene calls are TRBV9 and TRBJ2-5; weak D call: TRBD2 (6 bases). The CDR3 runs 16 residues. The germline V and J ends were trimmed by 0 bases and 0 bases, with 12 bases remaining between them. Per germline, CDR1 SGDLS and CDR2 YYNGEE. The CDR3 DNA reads TGTGCCAGCAGCGTAGGAGGCGGGGACTACCAAGAGACCCAGTACTTC. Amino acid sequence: CASSVGGGDYQETQYF. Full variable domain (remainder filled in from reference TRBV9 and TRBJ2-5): DSGVTQTPKHLITATGQRVTLRCSPRSGDLSVYWYQQSLDQGLQFLIQYYNGEERAKGNILERFSAQQFPDLHSELNLSSLELGDSALYFCASSVGGGDYQETQYFGPGTRLLVL.

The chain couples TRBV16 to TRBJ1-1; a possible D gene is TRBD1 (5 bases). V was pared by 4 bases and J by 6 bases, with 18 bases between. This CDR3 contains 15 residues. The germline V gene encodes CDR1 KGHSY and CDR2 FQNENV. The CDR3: CASSRYRNLRSEAFF. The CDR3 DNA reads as TGTGCCAGCAGCCGTTACAGGAATTTACGCTCTGAAGCTTTCTTT.

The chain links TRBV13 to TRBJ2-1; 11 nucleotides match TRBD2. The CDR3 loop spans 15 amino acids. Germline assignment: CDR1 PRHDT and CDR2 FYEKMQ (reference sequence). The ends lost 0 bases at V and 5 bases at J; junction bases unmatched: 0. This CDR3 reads CASSLGLAGDNEQFF. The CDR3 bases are TGTGCCAGCAGCTTAGGACTAGCGGGGGACAATGAGCAGTTCTTC.

The CDR3 loop is CASSLAGYTEAFF. Written as DNA, the CDR3 is TGTGCCAGCAGCTTAGCAGGCTACACTGAAGCTTTCTTT. The rearrangement links TRBV11-2 to TRBJ1-1; D unclear. With 1 base removed from V and 3 bases from J, the gap between germline ends came to 6 bases. In germline, CDR1 is SGHAT, CDR2 FQNNGV. This CDR3 contains 13 residues.

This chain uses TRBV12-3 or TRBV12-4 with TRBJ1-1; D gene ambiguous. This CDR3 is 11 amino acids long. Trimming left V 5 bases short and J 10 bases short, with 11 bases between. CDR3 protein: CASSLRRLAFF. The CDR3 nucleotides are TGTGCCAGCAGTCTACGGCGACTAGCTTTCTTT.